What follows are 24 T cell receptor beta chains derived from one specimen sequenced in a study of blood T cell repertoires in COVID-19. The data were produced by immunoSEQ multiplex PCR, yet TCRdb's version contains in-frame clones alone and is incomplete. The sample contains approximately 340,000 clones, approximately 90% of which appear only once. Material: peripheral blood. These receptors were collected from a young man with COVID-19, enrolled during active disease.

This rearrangement joins TRBV3-1 (or the pseudogene TRBV3-2) to TRBJ1-2; the D gene is possibly TRBD1 (5 bases). V dropped 3 bases and J dropped 4 bases, with 21 bases sitting between them. Germline V gene data show CDR1 as LGHDT and CDR2 as YNNKEL (reference sequence). This CDR3 has 17 amino acids. CDR3 DNA: TGTGCCAGCAGCCAGTCGGGGGTTTTTGGGGAGAGCTATGGCTACACCTTC. It yields the protein CASSQSGVFGESYGYTF.

The chain combines TRBV3-1 (or the pseudogene TRBV3-2) with TRBJ2-7; maybe TRBD1 (6 bases). Trimming left V 4 bases short and J 1 base short, with 8 bases between. Looked up from germline, CDR1 is LGHDT and CDR2 is YNNKEL (reference sequence). This CDR3 region has 13 residues. The DNA of the CDR3 is TGTGCCAGCAGCCGGGGGACATCCTACGAGCAGTACTTC. Encoded protein: CASSRGTSYEQYF.

This chain connects TRBV5-1 to TRBJ1-6; 7 bases line up with TRBD1. The V gene end was trimmed by 4 bases and the J gene end by 7 bases; junction bases not matched to a gene: 5. There are 14 residues in the CDR3. From germline, CDR1 is SGHRS and CDR2 YFSETQ. CDR3 DNA: TGCGCCAGCAGCGAGACAGGGCTAAATTCACCCCTCCACTTT. This gives the protein CASSETGLNSPLHF.

This sequence joins TRBV7-3 and TRBJ1-2; TRBD1 matches 8 bases. Germline trimming cut 3 bases from V and 4 bases from J; bases unmatched to any gene: 7. CDR1 SGHTA and CDR2 FQGTGA come from the germline V gene. The CDR3 consists of 15 residues. The chain's CDR3 is CASSLRAGGSYGYTF. In DNA, the CDR3 is TGTGCCAGCAGCTTGCGGGCAGGGGGCTCCTATGGCTACACCTTC.

The count of this clone is one. The chain joins TRBV14 to TRBJ2-5, with 9 bases identical to TRBD1. The CDR3 sequence is 16 residues long. Losses at the gene ends were 4 bases for V and 1 base for J; bases not matched to a gene: 7. The germline V gene encodes CDR1 SGHDN and CDR2 FVKESK. The CDR3 region is CASSPRQGGGQETQYF. CDR3 coding DNA: TGTGCCAGCAGCCCACGACAGGGGGGAGGCCAAGAGACCCAGTACTTC.

In the case of this clone: Other nucleotide sequences in the sample specify the same CDR3. This chain joins TRBV7-2 and TRBJ2-1; 10 nucleotides agree with TRBD1. This CDR3 has 14 residues. Germline CDR1 reads SGHTA; CDR2 reads FQGNSA. V lost 3 bases, J lost 7 bases, and 3 bases stayed unmatched. CDR3 region: CASSLGTGVNEQFF. CDR3 DNA sequence: TGTGCCAGCAGCTTGGGGACAGGGGTGAATGAGCAGTTCTTC.

V gene TRBV2 combines with J gene TRBJ2-1, with TRBD2 matching 7 bases. The V and J ends lost 7 bases and 3 bases, in that order; junction bases with no gene match: 9. This CDR3 has 15 amino acids. Looked up from germline, CDR1 is SNHLY and CDR2 is FYNNEI. The CDR3 loop reads CASMEREVNYNEQFF. CDR3 DNA: TGTGCCAGCATGGAACGGGAGGTCAACTACAATGAGCAGTTCTTC. The variable domain in full, with the rest retrieved from reference TRBV2 and TRBJ2-1, is EPEVTQTPSHQVTQMGQEVILRCVPISNHLYFYWYRQILGQKVEFLVSFYNNEISEKSEIFDDQFSVERPDGSNFTLKIRSTKLEDSAMYFCASMEREVNYNEQFFGPGTRLTVL.

In this sample, this clone turned up a few times. The chain recombines TRBV7-3 with TRBJ2-3; 8 nucleotides match TRBD2. Trimming at V came to 0 bases and at J to 4 bases, leaving 6 bases not matched to a gene. CDR1 is SGHTA, CDR2 FQGTGA, per germline. CDR3 size: 16 residues. The CDR3 sequence is CASSLTPGRAADTQYF. CDR3 sequence (DNA): TGTGCCAGCAGCTTAACTCCCGGGAGGGCCGCAGATACGCAGTATTTT. Drawing the rest from reference TRBV7-3 and TRBJ2-3, the complete variable domain is GAGVSQTPSNKVTEKGKYVELRCDPISGHTALYWYRQSLGQGPEFLIYFQGTGAADDSGLPNDRFFAVRPEGSVSTLKIQRTERGDSAVYLCASSLTPGRAADTQYFGPGTRLTVL.

CDR3 residues: CAGTRTGFTDTQYF. The CDR3 nucleotides read TGTGCCGGAACCCGGACAGGCTTCACAGATACGCAGTATTTT. The chain links TRBV2 to TRBJ2-3; 7 bases agree with TRBD1. After removal of 11 bases from V and 2 bases from J, the junction contained 10 bases not matched to a gene. CDR3 length: 14 amino acids. Germline lookup yields CDR1 SNHLY and CDR2 FYNNEI.

The chain employs TRBV27 and TRBJ2-3, with TRBD2 matching over 10 bases. Germline values: CDR1 MNHEY, CDR2 SMNVEV (reference sequence). This CDR3 is 16 amino acids long. V lost 4 bases to trimming and J lost 2 bases; unmatched junction nucleotides: 6. The CDR3: CASSSWTSGNTDTQYF. As DNA, the CDR3 is TGTGCCAGCAGTTCCTGGACTAGCGGTAACACAGATACGCAGTATTTT.

The chain joins TRBV4-1 to TRBJ2-7; TRBD2 might be the D (5 bases). Germline loops: CDR1 MGHRA, CDR2 YSYEKL. This CDR3 region has 14 residues. V was trimmed by 0 bases and J by 7 bases, leaving 13 bases between them. For the CDR3, the DNA is TGCGCCAGCAGCCAAGATCCCGGGATTAAGGAGCAGTACTTC. Translated: CASSQDPGIKEQYF.

The chain combines TRBV7-2 with TRBJ2-7; D may be TRBD1 (6 bases). Trimming pared 5 bases from V and 2 bases from J, leaving 13 bases between. CDR1 is SGHTA and CDR2 is FQGNSA in the germline V gene. CDR3 length: 14 residues. The CDR3 bases are TGTGCCAGCAGCCCGGGACACGCGACCTACGAGCAGTACTTC. Protein sequence: CASSPGHATYEQYF.

The rearrangement joins TRBV2 to TRBJ2-7, with 8 bases matching TRBD1. V shed 4 bases and J 2 bases; nucleotides not matched to a gene: 7. Germline V gene data show CDR1 as SNHLY and CDR2 as FYNNEI. This CDR3 is built from 15 residues. The CDR3 DNA reads TGTGCCAGCAGTGGAGACGACAGGGGACCCTACGAGCAGTACTTC. It encodes CASSGDDRGPYEQYF.

This clone was picked up a small number of times. The rearrangement joins TRBV19 to TRBJ2-3; D is undetermined. CDR1 LNHDA and CDR2 SQIVND come from the germline V gene (reference sequence). Trimming stripped 9 bases from V and 4 bases from J, with 5 bases between. The CDR3 has 10 amino acids. The CDR3 sequence is CASSSDTQYF. The CDR3 DNA sequence: TGTGCCAGCTCTTCAGATACGCAGTATTTT.

This chain uses TRBV19 with TRBJ2-1; 13 nucleotides line up with TRBD2. Germline V gene lookup returns CDR1 LNHDA and CDR2 SQIVND (reference sequence). The CDR3 totals 15 residues. Trimming removed 4 bases from V and 7 bases from J; junction bases left unmatched: 4. The chain's CDR3 is CASSTPGLAGNEQFF. In DNA, the CDR3 is TGTGCCAGTAGTACACCGGGACTAGCGGGGAATGAGCAGTTCTTC.

The V and J genes are TRBV19 and TRBJ2-2; tentative D call: TRBD2 (5 bases). The germline V gene has CDR1 LNHDA and CDR2 SQIVND (reference sequence). The CDR3 has 14 amino acids. The V and J ends lost 2 bases and 4 bases respectively, with 8 bases between them. CDR3 residues: CASSIWGVTGELFF. The CDR3 coding sequence is TGTGCCAGTAGTATATGGGGAGTCACCGGGGAGCTGTTTTTT. The full variable domain, rest sourced from reference TRBV19 and TRBJ2-2, is DGGITQSPKYLFRKEGQNVTLSCEQNLNHDAMYWYRQDPGQGLRLIYYSQIVNDFQKGDIAEGYSVSREKKESFPLTVTSAQKNPTAFYLCASSIWGVTGELFFGEGSRLTVL.

The chain joins TRBV28 to TRBJ2-1; TRBD2 aligns across 11 bases. J lost 5 bases, V lost 6 bases, and 18 bases had no gene match. The CDR3 is 19 residues long. Germline-derived CDR1 and CDR2 are MDHEN and SYDVKM. The CDR3 region has the DNA TGTGCCAGCAGGGAATTGGGGGGAACCGGGACTAGCGGTAACAATGAGCAGTTCTTC. Translation gives CASRELGGTGTSGNNEQFF.

This chain joins TRBV9 and TRBJ1-3, with a tentative D call TRBD1 (6 bases). The germline CDR1 and CDR2 sequences are SGDLS and YYNGEE. This CDR3 has 15 residues. Trimming pared 3 bases from V and 1 base from J, leaving 11 bases between. Here the CDR3 DNA reads TGTGCCAGCAGCGACGGGACATCATCTGGAAACACCATATATTTT. Translating gives CASSDGTSSGNTIYF.

The chain couples TRBV4-1 to TRBJ2-3, with 9 bases that match TRBD2. The CDR3 sequence is 17 residues long. CDR1 is MGHRA and CDR2 is YSYEKL in the germline V gene. The V gene end was trimmed by 0 bases and the J gene end by 1 base; junction bases not matched to a gene: 5. The CDR3 sequence: CASSQDSPSGGTDTQYF. The DNA for the CDR3 is TGCGCCAGCAGCCAAGATTCGCCTAGCGGGGGCACAGATACGCAGTATTTT.

The V gene is TRBV28, the J gene TRBJ2-1, with 8 bases lining up with TRBD2. The CDR3 contains 12 residues. Germline CDR1 is MDHEN and CDR2 is SYDVKM. V gave up 7 bases and J gave up 7 bases; unmatched junction bases: 3. As DNA, the CDR3 is TGTGCCAGCATCTCTAGCGGGAATGAGCAGTTCTTC. This translates into CASISSGNEQFF.

This clone showed up just once. The rearrangement joins TRBV18 to TRBJ2-2, with 7 bases that match TRBD1. V lost 3 bases and J lost 6; bases outside the gene matches: 4. Germline CDR1 KGHSH, CDR2 LQKENI. The CDR3 has 14 amino acids. CDR3 bases: TGTGCCAGCTCACCGACAGGGACCGCCGGGGAGCTGTTTTTT. Its translation is CASSPTGTAGELFF.

The rearrangement joins TRBV4-2 to TRBJ2-7; D may be TRBD2 (5 bases). The V gene lost 0 bases and the J gene lost 4 bases, with 16 bases spanning the gap. CDR3 length: 16 residues. CDR1 and CDR2 from the germline V gene are LGHNA and YNFKEQ. This chain's CDR3 is CASSQENDGLAYEQYF. The CDR3 DNA sequence: TGTGCCAGCAGCCAAGAGAACGATGGGTTAGCGTACGAGCAGTACTTC.

This clone came up once. J is TRBJ2-3 and V is TRBV25-1, with 9 bases lining up with TRBD2. The junction had 4 bases not matched to a gene; V was cut back by 2 bases and J by 4 bases. The CDR3 consists of 15 residues. Germline CDR1 and CDR2: MGHDK and SYGVNS. Written as DNA, the CDR3 is TGTGCCAGCAGTGAACGAGCGGGGGGATCAGATACGCAGTATTTT. Translating gives CASSERAGGSDTQYF. The whole variable domain, remainder taken from reference TRBV25-1 and TRBJ2-3, is EADIYQTPRYLVIGTGKKITLECSQTMGHDKMYWYQQDPGMELHLIHYSYGVNSTEKGDLSSESTVSRIRTEHFPLTLESARPSHTSQYLCASSERAGGSDTQYFGPGTRLTVL.

This rearrangement joins TRBV7-2 to TRBJ1-2; D may be TRBD1 (6 bases). The CDR3 is 15 residues long. Per the germline V gene, CDR1 is SGHTA and CDR2 is FQGNSA. The V and J ends lost 5 bases and 2 bases respectively, with 15 bases between them. The CDR3 loop is CASSPSVRGNYGYTF. In nucleotides, the CDR3 is TGTGCCAGCAGCCCATCTGTCAGGGGCAACTATGGCTACACCTTC. The full variable domain, with the rest looked up from reference TRBV7-2 and TRBJ1-2, is GAGVSQSPSNKVTEKGKDVELRCDPISGHTALYWYRQSLGQGLEFLIYFQGNSAPDKSGLPSDRFSAERTGGSVSTLTIQRTQQEDSAVYLCASSPSVRGNYGYTFGSGTRLTVV.